This T cell receptor (beta chain) emerged from a study of OX40 agonist ivuxolimab in advanced cancers. Overall study: Every 2 weeks, ivuxolimab was infused into the patients intravenously at between 0.01 and 10 mg/kg.

Study outcomes and limitations: Fewer expanded clones were found on average in CD4+ than in CD8+ T cells.

This clone was counted a single time. Its antigen remains unknown. Enrollment shut out patients with autoimmune disease history or systemic immunosuppression. Assay: immunoSEQ multiplex PCR; the TCRdb copy retains only in-frame clones and omits some. Here the sample spans roughly 81,000 clones, approximately 85% being singletons. The CDR3 sequence is 13 residues long. CDR1 is MNHEY and CDR2 is SVGAGI in the germline V gene. V lost 4 bases and J 5 bases, leaving 9 bases between the germline ends. The sequencing here drew on CD4+ or CD8+ T cells sorted from blood, taken in a trial of the OX40 agonist ivuxolimab. This sequence was found in an adult with an advanced solid tumor such as melanoma, head and neck, liver or kidney cancer. This rearrangement joins TRBV6-5 to TRBJ1-3, with a possible D match to TRBD1 (5 bases). CDR3 residues: CASSLAGRNTIYF. The CDR3 DNA is TGTGCCAGCAGTTTGGCAGGGCGAAACACCATATATTTT.